The 16 T cell receptor beta chains below all came from one sample that was sequenced in a study of cytomegalovirus exposure and HLA in healthy donors. PCR amplification relied on 60 Vbeta primers (plus 13 Jbeta primers). Libraries were prepared by immunoSEQ multiplex PCR; TCRdb keeps only in-frame clonotypes and omits some of them. The repertoire includes 100,000 to 150,000 clones, around four fifths of them detected once, and approximately 20% sits in the top ten. Sequenced sample: PBMCs. The receptors shown here come from a man younger than 35 in good health and CMV-seropositive.

The rearrangement uses TRBV10-1 and TRBJ2-7, with 10 bases identical to TRBD1. Germline CDR1 and CDR2: WNHNN and SYGVQD (reference sequence). The V segment lost 3 bases and the J segment 5 bases; nucleotides outside the gene matches: 13. The CDR3 consists of 17 residues. As DNA, the CDR3 is TGCGCCAGCAGTGATGAGGTAGCGGGACAGGGGTTCGACGAGCAGTACTTC. It specifies CASSDEVAGQGFDEQYF.

The chain links TRBV5-6 to TRBJ2-1; D perhaps matches TRBD1 (5 bases). Germline V gene lookup returns CDR1 SGHDT and CDR2 YYEEEE. Trimming shortened V by 4 bases and J by 3 bases, and 14 bases separated the two germline ends. CDR3 size: 15 residues. The CDR3 DNA is TGTGCCAGCAGCCACGACAGAAATAGCTACAATGAGCAGTTCTTC. It codes for CASSHDRNSYNEQFF.

The V and J genes are TRBV7-9 and TRBJ2-7; 7 nucleotides agree with TRBD1. V dropped 5 bases and J dropped 0; count of bases not matched to a gene: 7. The CDR3 consists of 15 residues. Per germline, CDR1 SEHNR and CDR2 FQNEAQ (reference sequence). CDR3 nucleotides: TGTGCCAGCAGCCCAGGACAGGTCCTCTCCTACGAGCAGTACTTC. Amino acids: CASSPGQVLSYEQYF.

This clone was seen only a few times. The V gene is TRBV4-1, the J gene TRBJ1-1; D call uncertain. V lost 4 bases and J 11 bases, leaving 20 bases between the germline ends. CDR3 length: 14 amino acids. Germline V lookup: CDR1 MGHRA, CDR2 YSYEKL. This CDR3 reads CASSPLGGSRWAFF. DNA for the CDR3: TGCGCCAGCAGCCCCTTGGGAGGGTCCAGGTGGGCTTTCTTT.

This clone was counted between two and nine times. The chain is built from TRBV5-4 and TRBJ2-5; the D gene is possibly TRBD2 (6 bases). CDR1 SGHNT and CDR2 YYREEE come from the germline V gene (reference sequence). V lost 0 bases and J lost 2, with 14 bases in between. CDR3 size: 16 residues. CDR3 loop: CASSLDVGGVQETQYF. In nucleotides, the CDR3 is TGTGCCAGCAGCTTGGACGTTGGAGGGGTGCAAGAGACCCAGTACTTC.

This clone has only a few counts. This chain joins TRBV5-8 and TRBJ1-2; 9 nucleotides agree with TRBD1. J lost 8 bases, V lost 3 bases, and 14 bases had no gene match. The CDR3 covers 16 residues. CDR1 is SGHTS, CDR2 YDEGEE, per germline. For the CDR3, the DNA is TGTGCCAGCAGCTCGCTCATTGAAACAGGGGGCGAGGGCTACACCTTC. This translates into CASSSLIETGGEGYTF.

The chain couples TRBV6-5 to TRBJ2-7, with D perhaps TRBD2 (5 bases). The CDR3 covers 14 residues. Germline V CDR1 and CDR2: MNHEY, SVGAGI. V was trimmed by 2 bases and J by 2 bases, leaving 10 bases between them. This CDR3 reads CASSYGEGTYEQYF. CDR3 coding DNA: TGTGCCAGCAGTTACGGCGAGGGTACCTACGAGCAGTACTTC.

This chain joins TRBV7-9 and TRBJ2-3, with D unresolved. The CDR3 totals 15 residues. Germline V lookup: CDR1 SEHNR, CDR2 FQNEAQ (reference sequence). V shed 5 bases and J shed 6 bases, with 18 bases lying between them. This chain's CDR3 is CASSILQNSLDTQYF. The CDR3 DNA reads as TGTGCCAGCAGCATCTTACAGAATTCCTTGGATACGCAGTATTTT. Variable domain in full (rest from reference TRBV7-9 and TRBJ2-3): DTGVSQNPRHKITKRGQNVTFRCDPISEHNRLYWYRQTLGQGPEFLTYFQNEAQLEKSRLLSDRFSAERPKGSFSTLEIQRTEQGDSAMYLCASSILQNSLDTQYFGPGTRLTVL.

The V gene is TRBV7-9, the J gene TRBJ2-3; a possible D gene is TRBD2 (5 bases). Trimming cost V 1 base and J 11 bases, with 13 bases left between them. Germline CDR1 and CDR2: SEHNR and FQNEAQ (reference sequence). This CDR3 comprises 13 residues. The CDR3 sequence is CASSLGGQIMQYF. CDR3 DNA sequence: TGTGCCAGCAGCTTAGGAGGGCAGATAATGCAGTATTTT.

As regards this clone: Its ends do not fully match the called genes, so a read error is possible. The chain combines TRBV28 with TRBJ2-7; 9 nucleotides agree with TRBD1. Germline V gene sequence: CDR1 MDHEN, CDR2 SYDVKM. The CDR3 loop spans 16 amino acids. For the CDR3, the DNA is TGTGCCAGCAGAAGGGGGTCTCCGGGACAGGGATACGGGCAGTACTTC. It specifies CASRRGSPGQGYGQYF.

For this clone: One junction end disagrees with the germline gene, perhaps due to a read error. This chain links TRBV7-9 with TRBJ2-3; D is uncertain. Looked up from germline, CDR1 is SEHNR and CDR2 is FQNEAQ (reference sequence). This CDR3 has 12 amino acids. The CDR3 is CSSRSDTDTQYF. DNA for the CDR3: TGTTCCAGCAGGTCAGATACAGATACGCAGTATTTT.

This clone was found once. The genes are TRBV5-6 and TRBJ2-5, with 10 bases fitting TRBD1. Germline lookup yields CDR1 SGHDT and CDR2 YYEEEE. V shed 5 bases and J 5 bases; nucleotides not matched to a gene: 12. CDR3 length equals 16 residues. The CDR3: CASRATVGQGTETQYF. CDR3 nucleotide sequence: TGTGCCAGCAGGGCTACCGTGGGACAGGGGACGGAGACCCAGTACTTC.

The rearrangement uses TRBV7-8 and TRBJ2-3; D ambiguous. With 1 base removed from V and 1 base from J, the gap between germline ends came to 9 bases. The CDR3 loop spans 15 amino acids. CDR1 SGHVS and CDR2 FQNEAQ come from the germline V gene. CDR3 nucleotides: TGTGCCAGCAGCTTAGACTGGTCCGGCACAGATACGCAGTATTTT. This encodes CASSLDWSGTDTQYF.

This chain uses TRBV19 with TRBJ1-1, with 8 positions matching TRBD1. The CDR3 runs 13 residues. The germline V gene has CDR1 LNHDA and CDR2 SQIVND (reference sequence). The V gene end was trimmed by 6 bases and the J gene end by 5 bases; junction bases not matched to a gene: 5. The CDR3 reads CASRTGVRTEAFF. DNA of the CDR3: TGTGCCAGTAGGACAGGGGTGAGGACTGAAGCTTTCTTT.

This clone was counted between two and nine times. The rearrangement uses TRBV30 and TRBJ1-1; D call uncertain. The CDR3 length is 9 residues. Trimming shortened V by 5 bases and J by 12 bases, and 10 bases separated the two germline ends. Germline assignment: CDR1 GTSNPN and CDR2 SVGIG (reference sequence). The CDR3 is CAWGHAPFF. In nucleotides, the CDR3 is TGTGCCTGGGGGCATGCCCCTTTCTTT.

The rearrangement joins TRBV4-1 to TRBJ2-3, with D perhaps TRBD2 (5 bases). Trimming shortened V by 1 base and J by 2 bases, and 10 bases separated the two germline ends. Germline CDR1 and CDR2: MGHRA and YSYEKL. The CDR3 is 15 residues long. The CDR3 DNA reads as TGCGCCAGCAGCCAAGTGACTACTACCACAGATACGCAGTATTTT. This gives the protein CASSQVTTTTDTQYF.